A selection of T cell receptor beta chains follows, all from one sample in a study of T cells in Graves' hyperthyroidism and ophthalmopathy. TCRdb processed the multiplex PCR reads anew with MiXCR; each CDR3 protein has one entry. In the table there are around 420,000 distinct CDR3 sequences, 15% to 18% of which are singletons. The sample was blood. These receptors all stem from a woman between 18 and 29 years old with Graves' hyperthyroidism. CDR3s include the opening cysteine and the closing phenylalanine or tryptophan.

v_call	j_call	cdr3_aa
TRBV6-6	TRBJ2-2	CASSYRGLLAGTGELFF
TRBV12-5	TRBJ1-1	CASGLVPELDRGTEAFF
TRBV2	TRBJ1-4	CATKGGADEKLFF
TRBV10-3	TRBJ2-1	CAITKGLAGENEQFF
TRBV5-8	TRBJ1-2	CASSFDTSYGGYTF
TRBV4-1	TRBJ2-3	CASSHPGGSSTDTQYF
TRBV11-2	TRBJ2-5	CASSSVGQGAQETQYF
TRBV10-1	TRBJ2-3	CASSGGTGPRGTDTQYF
TRBV5-1	TRBJ1-5	CASSFGLGKDQPQHF
TRBV2	TRBJ2-7	CASKTSFKDEQYF
TRBV5-6	TRBJ2-3	CASSQDLRGHGDTQYF
TRBV2	TRBJ2-3	CASITDLSTDTQYF
TRBV6-1	TRBJ1-2	CAGGAGMSGYTF
TRBV5-1	TRBJ2-4	CASSGSGFGAKNIQYF
TRBV5-1	TRBJ2-7	CASRTVAESSYEQYF
TRBV27	TRBJ2-7	CASSLRWDSPYEQYF
TRBV28	TRBJ2-1	CASSFPGKISGGAYNEQFF
TRBV19	TRBJ2-7	CASTPSGSRDEQYF
TRBV7-2	TRBJ2-5	CASSSNYETQYF
TRBV12-3/TRBV12-4	TRBJ1-2	CASSLAGGFAPNYGYTF
TRBV19	TRBJ1-2	CASSLGPTGYTF
TRBV13	TRBJ1-1	CASSLGQGIEAFF
TRBV29-1	TRBJ2-1	CSVERGQGNEQFF
TRBV27	TRBJ2-1	CASSLGNSNEQFF
TRBV6-1	TRBJ1-3	CASSEAGNSGNTIYF
TRBV5-5	TRBJ1-5	CASSLGGGGGNQPQHF
TRBV5-1	TRBJ2-1	CASSSVGEARNEQFF
TRBV6-1	TRBJ1-4	CASSGLASTNEKLFF
TRBV30	TRBJ1-1	CAWSRGQGEVTEAFF
TRBV20-1	TRBJ2-1	CSALLLGQGNEQFF
TRBV7-3	TRBJ2-2	CASSPPSGELFF
TRBV18	TRBJ1-6	CASSPRQGTDSPLHF
TRBV11-3	TRBJ2-1	CASSLVDDDEQFF
TRBV28	TRBJ2-1	CASSLGTLEYNEQFF
TRBV27	TRBJ2-1	CASTRRGPDNEQFF
TRBV14	TRBJ2-3	CASSHIPGLAGRDTQYF
TRBV20-1	TRBJ1-2	CSALKTGTTYGYTF
TRBV12-5	TRBJ2-1	CASGLVQQALLGADEQFF
TRBV5-1	TRBJ2-7	CASSRQGWGDEQYF
TRBV30	TRBJ2-5	CAWTSDRGRGETQYF
TRBV7-3	TRBJ2-2	CASSPDRTSQGGELFF
TRBV2	TRBJ2-5	CASSLRDRGLQETQYF
TRBV7-3	TRBJ2-1	CASSSWGLAGEEQFF
TRBV30	TRBJ2-3	CAWSVSRSTDTQYF
TRBV7-9	TRBJ1-5	CASSVGGDSNQPQHF
TRBV12-3/TRBV12-4	TRBJ1-1	CASSLEAGDTEAFF
TRBV27	TRBJ2-1	CASSTKGQGYNEQFF
TRBV10-3	TRBJ2-7	CAINLGSAPYEQYF
TRBV20-1	TRBJ2-7	CSARGNRDRGLYEQYF
TRBV20-1	TRBJ2-7	CSAKGIEGYEQYF
TRBV19	TRBJ2-7	CASSIWSRGSSYEQYF